These T cell receptor beta chains were read from a single sample in a study of cytomegalovirus exposure and HLA in healthy donors. The data were produced by immunoSEQ multiplex PCR, yet TCRdb's version contains in-frame clones alone and is incomplete. The sample holds 120,000 to 150,000 clones, 72% seen once. Sequenced sample: PBMCs. Receptor source: a man between 40 and 49 years old in good health and CMV-seronegative. Each CDR3 is given with its conserved first and last residue. The order of the fields is J gene, V gene, D gene, clone size, CDR3 DNA, CDR3 protein. The D gene is left open where the match is weak. The size of a clone is reported for some rows only, either as once, few or many, or as a class for expanded clones.

j_call: TRBJ2-2
v_call: TRBV6-5
d_call: -
clone_size: -
cdr3_nt: TGTGCCAGCAGTTATTACAGGGCGGACACCGGGGAGCTGTTTTTT
cdr3_aa: CASSYYRADTGELFF

j_call: TRBJ1-2
v_call: TRBV7-2
d_call: -
clone_size: -
cdr3_nt: TGTGCCAGCAGCGGGACTGAGGCCTATGGCTACACCTTC
cdr3_aa: CASSGTEAYGYTF

j_call: TRBJ2-7
v_call: TRBV6-1
d_call: -
clone_size: -
cdr3_nt: TGTGCCAGCAGTGTCACAGGGTACGAGCAGTACTTC
cdr3_aa: CASSVTGYEQYF

j_call: TRBJ1-5
v_call: TRBV5-1
d_call: TRBD1
clone_size: -
cdr3_nt: TGCGCCAGCAGCCCTGGGACAGGGGGGCGTCAGCCCCAGCATTTT
cdr3_aa: CASSPGTGGRQPQHF

j_call: TRBJ2-1
v_call: TRBV27
d_call: TRBD1
clone_size: -
cdr3_nt: TGTGCCAGCTTTTTTCACAGGGGGCGAACGTACAATGAGCAGTTCTTC
cdr3_aa: CASFFHRGRTYNEQFF

j_call: TRBJ1-6
v_call: TRBV6-5
d_call: -
clone_size: -
cdr3_nt: TGTGCCAGCAGTGCTATGACGGGCTATAATTCACCCCTCCACTTT
cdr3_aa: CASSAMTGYNSPLHF

j_call: TRBJ2-1
v_call: TRBV10-1
d_call: TRBD1
clone_size: -
cdr3_nt: TGCGCCAGCAGTGAGTCCAAACAGGGGGCAAATGAGCAGTTCTTC
cdr3_aa: CASSESKQGANEQFF

j_call: TRBJ2-7
v_call: TRBV6-5
d_call: TRBD1
clone_size: -
cdr3_nt: TGTGCCAGCAGTTACAGGCACAGGGGAGCCTACGAGCAGTACTTC
cdr3_aa: CASSYRHRGAYEQYF

j_call: TRBJ1-5
v_call: TRBV28
d_call: -
clone_size: -
cdr3_nt: TGTGCCAGCAATTACGGGTACAATCAGCCCCAGAATTTT
cdr3_aa: CASNYGYNQPQNF

j_call: TRBJ2-7
v_call: TRBV6-1
d_call: -
clone_size: -
cdr3_nt: TGTGCCAGCAGTGCCCGAGCGGACTACGAGCAGTACTTC
cdr3_aa: CASSARADYEQYF

j_call: TRBJ2-2
v_call: TRBV4-3
d_call: -
clone_size: -
cdr3_nt: TGCGCCAGCAGCCAAGATCGCGGGATATACACCGGGGAGCTGTTTTTT
cdr3_aa: CASSQDRGIYTGELFF

j_call: TRBJ2-3
v_call: TRBV19
d_call: TRBD2
clone_size: -
cdr3_nt: TGTGCCAGTAGGCTGACTAGCGGGGGGGCAGGAGAAACGCAGTATTTT
cdr3_aa: CASRLTSGGAGETQYF

j_call: TRBJ1-1
v_call: TRBV28
d_call: -
clone_size: few
cdr3_nt: TGTGCCAGCATAAGGGGAGGGGGGACTGAAGCTTTCTTT
cdr3_aa: CASIRGGGTEAFF

j_call: TRBJ1-5
v_call: TRBV10-3
d_call: -
clone_size: few
cdr3_nt: TGTGCCATCAGTGACAGGGTTACTCAGCCCCAGCATTTT
cdr3_aa: CAISDRVTQPQHF

j_call: TRBJ1-2
v_call: TRBV28
d_call: TRBD1
clone_size: -
cdr3_nt: TGTGCCAGCAGCCGACAGGGCCACTATGGCTACACCTTC
cdr3_aa: CASSRQGHYGYTF

j_call: TRBJ2-3
v_call: TRBV7-3
d_call: -
clone_size: once
cdr3_nt: TGTGCCAGCAGCTTGGGGGCTTTAGATACGCAGTATTTT
cdr3_aa: CASSLGALDTQYF

j_call: TRBJ2-3
v_call: TRBV2
d_call: -
clone_size: -
cdr3_nt: TGTGCCAGCAGCGGAGTAGGGGAAGGAGATACGCAGTATTTT
cdr3_aa: CASSGVGEGDTQYF

j_call: TRBJ2-3
v_call: TRBV27
d_call: TRBD2
clone_size: -
cdr3_nt: TGTGCCAGCAGCTCGACTAGCGGGAGACCTGCAGATACGCAGTATTTT
cdr3_aa: CASSSTSGRPADTQYF

j_call: TRBJ2-2
v_call: TRBV29-1
d_call: -
clone_size: -
cdr3_nt: TGCAGCTCAGAGGTCGCCGGGGAGCTGTTTTTT
cdr3_aa: CSSEVAGELFF

j_call: TRBJ2-2
v_call: TRBV30
d_call: -
clone_size: -
cdr3_nt: TGTGCCCAGGAGGGGCGAGGTCACGGGGAGCTGTTTTTT
cdr3_aa: CAQEGRGHGELFF

j_call: TRBJ2-5
v_call: TRBV6-6
d_call: -
clone_size: -
cdr3_nt: TGTGCCAGCAGTTACTTCCGGGGCGGGGAACCTGAGACCCAGTACTTC
cdr3_aa: CASSYFRGGEPETQYF

j_call: TRBJ2-7
v_call: TRBV30
d_call: -
clone_size: -
cdr3_nt: TGTGCCTGCGGCCGGGAACCAGAGGGCTACGAGCAGTACTTC
cdr3_aa: CACGREPEGYEQYF

j_call: TRBJ1-5
v_call: TRBV19
d_call: TRBD1
clone_size: few
cdr3_nt: TGTGCCAGTAGTATCGGTGCCAGGGGGCTCGGCAATCAGCCCCAGCATTTT
cdr3_aa: CASSIGARGLGNQPQHF

j_call: TRBJ2-5
v_call: TRBV6-5
d_call: TRBD1
clone_size: -
cdr3_nt: TGTGCCAGCAGACGGACAGGGTGGGAGACCCAGTACTTC
cdr3_aa: CASRRTGWETQYF

j_call: TRBJ1-1
v_call: TRBV10-3
d_call: -
clone_size: -
cdr3_nt: TGTGCCATCAGTGATAATCGGAACACTGAAGCTTTCTTT
cdr3_aa: CAISDNRNTEAFF

j_call: TRBJ1-5
v_call: TRBV7-2
d_call: -
clone_size: -
cdr3_nt: TGTGCCAGCAGTCGTTCAGGCGACAATCAGCCCCAGCATTTT
cdr3_aa: CASSRSGDNQPQHF

j_call: TRBJ2-7
v_call: TRBV4-3
d_call: -
clone_size: -
cdr3_nt: TGCGCCAGCAGCCCCTCGTGGAGCCTCACCTACGAGCAGTACTTC
cdr3_aa: CASSPSWSLTYEQYF

j_call: TRBJ2-7
v_call: TRBV5-1
d_call: -
clone_size: -
cdr3_nt: TGCGCCAGCAGCTTGTTAGGGCGGGCGTCCTACGAGCAGTACTTC
cdr3_aa: CASSLLGRASYEQYF

j_call: TRBJ2-7
v_call: TRBV6-1
d_call: TRBD2
clone_size: -
cdr3_nt: TGTGCCAGCAGTCCTCGAAGCGGGGTAAGAGAGCAGTACTTC
cdr3_aa: CASSPRSGVREQYF

j_call: TRBJ1-5
v_call: TRBV5-6
d_call: -
clone_size: few
cdr3_nt: TGTGCCAGCAGCTTGCAGACGACAACCCCTGGGCCCCAGCATTTT
cdr3_aa: CASSLQTTTPGPQHF